The 23 T cell receptor beta chains reported below all come from one sample, sequenced in a study of OX40 agonist ivuxolimab in advanced cancers. Data came from immunoSEQ multiplex PCR; TCRdb stores just in-frame clones and leaves some out. The sample consists of tens of thousands of clones, roughly 90% of them appearing once. This material consisted of CD4+ or CD8+ T cells sorted from blood, taken in a trial of the OX40 agonist ivuxolimab. These receptors all come from an adult with an advanced solid tumor such as melanoma, head and neck, liver or kidney cancer.

The chain has TRBV7-2 and TRBJ2-1; a possible D gene is TRBD1 (6 bases). The germline gives CDR1 SGHTA, CDR2 FQGNSA. The CDR3 loop spans 15 amino acids. V was clipped by 3 bases and J by 4 bases, with 13 bases between them. CDR3 bases: TGTGCCAGCAGCTTGGGGGTGGGGGCATACAATGAGCAGTTCTTC. Protein: CASSLGVGAYNEQFF.

The chain's CDR3 is CASSSRLAGNEQFF. The DNA of the CDR3 is TGTGCCAGCAGCTCCCGACTAGCTGGCAATGAGCAGTTCTTC. The V gene is TRBV7-6, the J gene TRBJ2-1; 7 positions agree with TRBD2. The junction had 6 bases not matched to a gene; V was cut back by 4 bases and J by 6 bases. The CDR3 extends over 14 amino acids. Germline assignment: CDR1 SGHVS and CDR2 FNYEAQ.

The chain links TRBV10-3 to TRBJ1-3; D is undetermined. The V and J ends lost 7 bases and 4 bases respectively, with 5 bases between them. There are 11 residues in the CDR3. Looked up from germline, CDR1 is ENHRY and CDR2 is SYGVKD. CDR3 region: CAITDGNTIYF. The CDR3 bases are TGTGCCATCACGGACGGAAACACCATATATTTT.

The V and J genes are TRBV14 and TRBJ1-2, with 8 bases identical to TRBD1. CDR3 length: 13 residues. Germline V gene lookup returns CDR1 SGHDN and CDR2 FVKESK. The V segment lost 5 bases and the J segment 4 bases; nucleotides outside the gene matches: 3. The CDR3 nucleotides are TGTGCCAGCAGCTCGACAGGGGCCTATGGCTACACCTTC. This codes for CASSSTGAYGYTF.

This chain uses TRBV7-6 with TRBJ1-6; D ambiguous. Trimming pared 5 bases from V and 2 bases from J, leaving 16 bases between. The CDR3 has 17 amino acids. The germline CDR1 and CDR2 sequences are SGHVS and FNYEAQ. The CDR3 region is CASSQDPGNPYNSPLHF. The CDR3 bases are TGTGCCAGCAGCCAGGACCCTGGTAACCCCTATAATTCACCCCTCCACTTT. The variable domain in full, with the rest retrieved from reference TRBV7-6 and TRBJ1-6, is GAGVSQSPRYKVTKRGQDVALRCDPISGHVSLYWYRQALGQGPEFLTYFNYEAQQDKSGLPNDRFSAERPEGSISTLTIQRTEQRDSAMYRCASSQDPGNPYNSPLHFGNGTRLTVT.

The chain joins TRBV7-3 to TRBJ2-3, with D possibly matching TRBD2 (5 bases). V was pared by 3 bases and J by 5 bases, with 9 bases between. In germline, CDR1 is SGHTA, CDR2 FQGTGA. CDR3 size: 13 residues. In DNA form, the CDR3 reads TGTGCCAGCAGCTTCCAAGGAGGAGATACGCAGTATTTT. Translation: CASSFQGGDTQYF.

The V gene is TRBV6-4, the J gene TRBJ1-3, with D maybe TRBD1 (5 bases). Germline V gene data show CDR1 as MRHNA and CDR2 as SNTAGT. The CDR3 consists of 17 residues. Trimming left V 2 bases short and J 0 bases short, with 14 bases between. The CDR3 nucleotides are TGTGCCAGCAGTGACAGTTCTTGGGGGGGCTCTGGAAACACCATATATTTT. It specifies CASSDSSWGGSGNTIYF.

V gene TRBV28 combines with J gene TRBJ2-7, with D perhaps TRBD1 (6 bases). The CDR3 is 16 residues long. The germline CDR1 and CDR2 sequences are MDHEN and SYDVKM. The V and J ends lost 4 bases and 3 bases respectively, with 19 bases between them. As DNA, the CDR3 is TGTGCCAGCAGTTCCCTCCTGGCAGGGGAACTCTACGAGCAGTACTTC. Its translation is CASSSLLAGELYEQYF.

The chain couples TRBV2 to TRBJ2-7, with TRBD1 identical over 11 bases. The V segment lost 3 bases and the J segment 3 bases; nucleotides outside the gene matches: 4. Germline V gene sequence: CDR1 SNHLY, CDR2 FYNNEI. This CDR3 contains 15 residues. This CDR3 is CASSDYGTGGYEQYV. In nucleotides, the CDR3 is TGTGCCAGCAGTGACTACGGGACAGGGGGCTACGAGCAGTACGTC.

This clone was counted once. The J gene is TRBJ1-1, the V gene TRBV4-1, with D tentatively TRBD1 (5 bases). The CDR3 is 15 amino acids. CDR1 MGHRA and CDR2 YSYEKL come from the germline V gene. The ends were cut back, 5 bases at V and 7 bases at J, with 20 bases in the middle. CDR3 loop: CASSIGFGARSEAFF. The CDR3 bases are TGCGCCAGCAGCATTGGCTTCGGGGCGCGAAGTGAAGCTTTCTTT.

The rearrangement joins TRBV7-9 to TRBJ1-2, with TRBD1 identical over 9 bases. The trim removed 5 bases at V and 7 bases at J, leaving 14 bases unmatched. Germline lookup yields CDR1 SEHNR and CDR2 FQNEAQ (reference sequence). The CDR3 covers 16 residues. This chain's CDR3 is CASSPSRDRVEGGYTF. DNA for the CDR3: TGTGCCAGCAGCCCGTCCCGGGACAGGGTAGAAGGTGGCTACACCTTC.

In regard to this clone: The same CDR3 also results from other DNA sequences found in this sample. The chain couples TRBV28 to TRBJ1-5, with D possibly TRBD1 on 5 matching bases. The V gene lost 2 bases and the J gene lost 1 base, with 6 bases spanning the gap. The CDR3 has 14 residues. Germline-derived CDR1 and CDR2 are MDHEN and SYDVKM. This chain's CDR3 is CASSLRGSNQPQHF. CDR3 bases: TGTGCCAGCAGTTTAAGGGGAAGCAATCAGCCCCAGCATTTT.

J is TRBJ2-2 and V is TRBV11-2, with D possibly matching TRBD1 (7 bases). Trimming pared 1 base from V and 4 bases from J, leaving 10 bases between. Germline values: CDR1 SGHAT, CDR2 FQNNGV. The CDR3 extends over 15 amino acids. CDR3 region: CASSLAGGGTGELFF. As DNA, the CDR3 is TGTGCCAGCAGCTTAGCAGGGGGAGGCACCGGGGAGCTGTTTTTT. Together with reference TRBV11-2 and TRBJ2-2, the CDR3 gives the full variable domain: EAGVAQSPRYKIIEKRQSVAFWCNPISGHATLYWYQQILGQGPKLLIQFQNNGVVDDSQLPKDRFSAERLKGVDSTLKIQPAKLEDSAVYLCASSLAGGGTGELFFGEGSRLTVL.

The chain joins TRBV4-1 to TRBJ2-5; 9 bases are a match to TRBD1. Germline V gives CDR1 MGHRA, CDR2 YSYEKL. After removal of 2 bases from V and 3 bases from J, the junction contained 7 bases not matched to a gene. The CDR3 loop spans 16 amino acids. The CDR3 DNA follows: TGCGCCAGCAGCCAAACCGGACAGGGGTGGGAAGAGACCCAGTACTTC. The encoded protein is CASSQTGQGWEETQYF.

The chain carries TRBV27 and TRBJ2-3, with 8 bases aligning to TRBD1. The CDR3 spans 14 residues. CDR1 is MNHEY, CDR2 SMNVEV, per germline (reference sequence). After removal of 7 bases from V and 5 bases from J, the junction contained 8 bases not matched to a gene. In DNA, the CDR3 is TGTGCCAGCAAACCGGGACAGGAGAGAGATACGCAGTATTTT. This gives the protein CASKPGQERDTQYF.

This chain links TRBV27 with TRBJ2-1, with D possibly being TRBD2 (5 bases). The CDR3 totals 19 residues. The V end lost 6 bases, the J end lost 9 bases, and 33 bases lay between the germline ends. Germline assignment: CDR1 MNHEY and CDR2 SMNVEV (reference sequence). The CDR3 here is CASRSTPGERPTSVSEQFF. The CDR3 DNA reads as TGTGCCAGCAGGTCCACCCCCGGGGAAAGGCCCACAAGTGTTAGTGAGCAGTTCTTC.

This sequence joins TRBV4-2 and TRBJ1-5; D gene unclear. Trimming stripped 5 bases from V and 7 bases from J, with 12 bases between. Germline loops: CDR1 LGHNA, CDR2 YNFKEQ. The CDR3 is made up of 13 amino acids. The CDR3, as DNA: TGTGCCAGCAGCTTGGGAACAGCCCAGCCCCAGCATTTT. Its translation: CASSLGTAQPQHF.

The chain recombines TRBV7-9 with TRBJ1-1; unclear D gene. Germline V gene lookup returns CDR1 SEHNR and CDR2 FQNEAQ (reference sequence). The CDR3 loop spans 14 amino acids. The V gene lost 5 bases and the J gene lost 0 bases, with 10 bases spanning the gap. CDR3 nucleotides: TGTGCCAGCAGCACCACAAAAATGAACACTGAAGCTTTCTTT. Amino acids: CASSTTKMNTEAFF.

The chain uses TRBV6-5 and TRBJ2-3, with TRBD1 as a possible D gene (5 bases). V lost 0 bases to trimming and J lost 3 bases, with 13 bases between them. The CDR3 totals 16 residues. Germline V gene data show CDR1 as MNHEY and CDR2 as SVGAGI. CDR3 DNA sequence: TGTGCCAGCAGTTACTCCCCATTGGCAGGGACAGATACGCAGTATTTT. This translates into CASSYSPLAGTDTQYF.

The chain joins TRBV9 to TRBJ1-1, with unresolved D. This CDR3 is 13 amino acids long. The germline CDR1 and CDR2 sequences are SGDLS and YYNGEE. Trimming cost V 0 bases and J 4 bases, with 7 bases left between them. CDR3 in DNA: TGTGCCAGCAGCGTAGTATGGGGCACTGAAGCTTTCTTT. It encodes CASSVVWGTEAFF.

This clone appeared once. J is TRBJ2-1 and V is TRBV11-2; perhaps TRBD2 as D (6 bases). V was cut by 3 bases and J by 7 bases, with 10 bases left in between. Germline-derived CDR1 and CDR2 are SGHAT and FQNNGV. This CDR3 has 13 residues. CDR3: CASSLASENEQFF. CDR3 nucleotide sequence: TGTGCCAGCAGCTTGGCTAGCGAGAATGAGCAGTTCTTC.

This chain connects TRBV18 to TRBJ1-1; D remains unclear. The length of the CDR3 is 15 residues. Germline CDR1 is KGHSH and CDR2 is LQKENI. Trimming shortened V by 3 bases and J by 4 bases, and 15 bases separated the two germline ends. The CDR3 here is CASSPSGKEVTEAFF. In DNA form, the CDR3 reads TGTGCCAGCTCACCTTCGGGAAAGGAAGTCACTGAAGCTTTCTTT.

The gene calls are TRBV10-2 and TRBJ2-3; D gene uncertain. V gave up 0 bases and J gave up 8 bases, with 6 bases separating them. CDR3 length: 12 amino acids. Germline CDR1 is WSHSY and CDR2 is SAAADI. The CDR3 sequence is CASSESGPTQYF. CDR3 DNA sequence: TGCGCCAGCAGTGAGTCAGGACCTACGCAGTATTTT.